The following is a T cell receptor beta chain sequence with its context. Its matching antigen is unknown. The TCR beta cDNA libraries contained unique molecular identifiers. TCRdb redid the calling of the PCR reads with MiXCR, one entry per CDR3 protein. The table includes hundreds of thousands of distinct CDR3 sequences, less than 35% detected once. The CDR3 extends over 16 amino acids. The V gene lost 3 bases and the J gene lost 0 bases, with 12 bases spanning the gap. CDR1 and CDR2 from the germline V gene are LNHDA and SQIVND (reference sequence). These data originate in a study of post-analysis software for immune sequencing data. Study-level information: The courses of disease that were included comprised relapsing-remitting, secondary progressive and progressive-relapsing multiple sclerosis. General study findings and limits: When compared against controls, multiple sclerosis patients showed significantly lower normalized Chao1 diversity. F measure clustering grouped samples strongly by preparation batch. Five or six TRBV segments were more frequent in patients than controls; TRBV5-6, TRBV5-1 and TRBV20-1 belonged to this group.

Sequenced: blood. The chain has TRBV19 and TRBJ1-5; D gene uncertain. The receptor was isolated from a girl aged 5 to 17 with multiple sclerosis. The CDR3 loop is CASSIAATYSNQPQHF. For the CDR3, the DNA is TGTGCCAGTAGTATTGCAGCTACTTATAGCAATCAGCCCCAGCATTTT.